This passage covers 20 T cell receptor beta chains from one sample sequenced in a study of early T cells in non-severe SARS-CoV-2 infection. TCRdb used MiXCR to reprocess the 5' RACE reads, holding one entry per CDR3 protein. The top ten clones hold 1.2% of a sample with about 62,000 distinct CDR3 sequences, about 9.9% of them seen once. The sequencing sample was made of whole blood. These receptors were taken from an adult who was a healthcare worker with PCR-confirmed SARS-CoV-2 infection or an uninfected control (not recorded which).

This clonotype was detected a few times. The rearrangement uses TRBV5-1 and TRBJ2-5, with D possibly matching TRBD1 (6 bases). CDR1 and CDR2 from the germline V gene are SGHRS and YFSETQ. Trimming removed 4 bases from V and 3 bases from J, with 25 bases in between. The CDR3 has 18 residues. Here the CDR3 DNA reads TGCGCCAGCAGCGATCACACCCTCCTTGGACAGCCGAAAGAGACCCAGTACTTC. It translates to CASSDHTLLGQPKETQYF.

V gene TRBV12-5 combines with J gene TRBJ1-2, with D possibly being TRBD1 (6 bases). The CDR3 is made up of 13 amino acids. Trimming took 3 bases from V and 4 from J, leaving 9 bases between them. The germline CDR1 and CDR2 sequences are LGHNT and FRNRAP. The CDR3 sequence: CASGLGQSYGYTF. Here the CDR3 DNA reads TGTGCTAGTGGTTTAGGACAGTCCTATGGCTACACCTTC.

The rearrangement joins TRBV7-6 to TRBJ1-1; D is ambiguous. The V end was cut by 5 bases, the J end by 0 bases, with 22 bases between. The CDR3 totals 18 residues. Germline V lookup: CDR1 SGHVS, CDR2 FNYEAQ. CDR3 sequence reads: CASSPRRQPLALNTEAFF. The CDR3 coding sequence is TGTGCCAGCAGCCCTAGACGGCAGCCTCTAGCTCTGAACACTGAAGCTTTCTTT.

This clonotype appeared a few times. This chain joins TRBV25-1 and TRBJ2-1; 13 positions agree with TRBD2. CDR1 and CDR2 from the germline V gene are MGHDK and SYGVNS. V was pared by 1 base and J by 9 bases, with 6 bases of the junction left unmatched. This CDR3 is 16 amino acids long. This chain's CDR3 is CASSESLLAGGLEQFF. DNA of the CDR3: TGTGCCAGCAGTGAATCCCTACTAGCGGGGGGGCTTGAGCAGTTCTTC.

In this sample, this clonotype turned up many times. The rearrangement links TRBV7-9 to TRBJ2-6; D is unresolved. There are 13 residues in the CDR3. The germline V gene has CDR1 SEHNR and CDR2 FQNEAQ (reference sequence). Between the trimmed V and J ends, which lost 11 bases and 0 bases, there was a span of 8 bases. CDR3 region: CAGSASGANVLTF. CDR3 sequence (DNA): TGTGCCGGATCAGCCTCTGGGGCCAACGTCCTGACTTTC.

The CDR3 region has the DNA TGTGCCAGCAGCCAAGATTCAGTCCTTGGCTACACCTTC. Translated: CASSQDSVLGYTF. The rearrangement links TRBV3-2 to TRBJ1-2. TRBV3-2 is labeled a pseudogene. The CDR3 sequence is 13 residues long.

CDR3 nucleotides: TGTGCCAGCAGGATTAGCGGGGCAAACACCGGGGAGCTGTTTTTT. Encoded protein: CASRISGANTGELFF. The chain has TRBV12-3 or TRBV12-4 and TRBJ2-2; 8 bases match TRBD2. The CDR3 is 15 amino acids. The V and J ends lost 6 bases and 2 bases, in that order; junction bases with no gene match: 5.

J is TRBJ2-7 and V is TRBV6-6; D gene unclear. Germline loops: CDR1 MNHNY, CDR2 SVGAGI (reference sequence). This CDR3 comprises 15 residues. Trimming stripped 6 bases from V and 5 bases from J, with 20 bases between. This CDR3 is CASSHSVSPNHEQYV. The CDR3 DNA follows: TGTGCCAGCAGCCACTCAGTGTCCCCAAACCACGAGCAGTACGTC.

This clonotype has a handful of counts. V gene TRBV10-1 combines with J gene TRBJ1-2; no firm D call. There are 12 residues in the CDR3. Per the germline V gene, CDR1 is WNHNN and CDR2 is SYGVQD (reference sequence). Trimming left V 3 bases short and J 5 bases short, with 7 bases between. Here the CDR3 DNA reads TGCGCCAGCAGTGAAGCGGGGTATGGCTACACCTTC. This encodes CASSEAGYGYTF.

The CDR3 DNA is TGCAGTGCTACACGGGGAGCCGGGGAGCTGTTTTTT. Translation gives CSATRGAGELFF. The chain uses TRBV20-1 and TRBJ2-2, with D possibly TRBD2 on 5 matching bases. Germline V CDR1 and CDR2: DFQATT, SNEGSKA (reference sequence). This CDR3 has 12 amino acids. V was shortened by 4 bases and J by 6 bases, with 9 bases between the two germline ends.

This clonotype has more than one count but fewer than ten. Germline is not matched at one junction end, which may reflect a read error. V is TRBV11-2 and J is TRBJ2-3, with 10 bases lining up with TRBD2. CDR3 length: 15 residues. CDR1 and CDR2 (germline): SGHAT, FQNNGV. As DNA, the CDR3 is TGTGCCAGCAGCTTAGGCCCTAGCGGGGGCTTCGGCGCAGATTTT. The encoded protein is CASSLGPSGGFGADF.

This sequence joins TRBV7-3 and TRBJ1-6; weak D call: TRBD1 (5 bases). Germline CDR1 and CDR2: SGHTA and FQGTGA. The CDR3 is 14 amino acids. V dropped 2 bases and J dropped 8 bases, with 10 bases sitting between them. Written as DNA, the CDR3 is TGTGCCAGCAGCTTAGGGACCGAGGATTCACCCCTCCACTTT. The encoded protein is CASSLGTEDSPLHF.

CDR3 DNA sequence: TGTGCCAGCAGCCGGGTAGCCGGGGGAGATACGCAGTATTTT. This encodes CASSRVAGGDTQYF. V and J are TRBV3-1 and TRBJ2-3; a weak D match, TRBD2 (6 bases). V was trimmed by 4 bases and J by 5 bases, leaving 13 bases between them. Germline lookup yields CDR1 LGHDT and CDR2 YNNKEL (reference sequence). This CDR3 contains 14 residues.

In regard to this clonotype: A clone one base away is much larger, so this may be a read error. The chain uses TRBV9 and TRBJ1-2; no definite D call. The CDR3 is 15 amino acids. V was shortened by 3 bases and J by 4 bases, with 16 bases between the two germline ends. The V gene's germline CDR1 is SGDLS and CDR2 YYNGEE. The CDR3 DNA reads as TGTGCCAGCAGCGCAACCTCCCGGACCACCTATGGCTACACCTTC. Amino acid sequence: CASSATSRTTYGYTF. Combining the CDR3 with reference TRBV9 and TRBJ1-2 gives the whole variable domain DSGVTQTPKHLITATGQRVTLRCSPRSGDLSVYWYQQSLDQGLQFLIQYYNGEERAKGNILERFSAQQFPDLHSELNLSSLELGDSALYFCASSATSRTTYGYTFGSGTRLTVV.

The sample holds a few counts of this clonotype. The V and J genes are TRBV20-1 and TRBJ2-1; 9 bases fit TRBD2. The germline V gene has CDR1 DFQATT and CDR2 SNEGSKA (reference sequence). The junction had 13 bases not matched to a gene; V was cut back by 6 bases and J by 7 bases. The CDR3 has 15 residues. CDR3 sequence reads: CSAFSRLAGENEQFF. The CDR3 bases are TGCAGTGCCTTCTCTCGTTTAGCGGGGGAGAATGAGCAGTTCTTC.

This clonotype was observed at least ten times. The V call is TRBV19, the J call TRBJ2-2; 11 positions agree with TRBD2. Germline-derived CDR1 and CDR2 are LNHDA and SQIVND (reference sequence). V shed 11 bases and J 7 bases; nucleotides not matched to a gene: 12. The CDR3 covers 15 residues. As DNA, the CDR3 is TGTGCCTGCAAGACTAGCGGGGTTAATAGCGGGGAGCTGTTTTTT. Amino acid sequence: CACKTSGVNSGELFF. The full variable domain, its missing parts supplied by reference TRBV19 and TRBJ2-2, is DGGITQSPKYLFRKEGQNVTLSCEQNLNHDAMYWYRQDPGQGLRLIYYSQIVNDFQKGDIAEGYSVSREKKESFPLTVTSAQKNPTAFYLCACKTSGVNSGELFFGEGSRLTVL.

This clonotype has just a few counts. This chain uses TRBV2 with TRBJ2-1; TRBD1 might be the D (6 bases). Per the germline V gene, CDR1 is SNHLY and CDR2 is FYNNEI. The CDR3 is made up of 12 amino acids. The V and J ends lost 8 bases and 7 bases respectively, with 12 bases between them. The DNA for the CDR3 is TGTGCCAGCGTGGGGGCTTTAAATGAGCAGTTCTTC. Translating gives CASVGALNEQFF.

The genes are TRBV7-3 and TRBJ2-1; a possible D gene is TRBD1 (6 bases). The V and J ends lost 0 bases and 4 bases respectively, with 10 bases between them. The CDR3 extends over 15 amino acids. Germline-derived CDR1 and CDR2 are SGHTA and FQGTGA. Here the CDR3 reads CASSLTGARYNEQFF. CDR3 nucleotides: TGTGCCAGCAGCTTAACGGGGGCGCGTTACAATGAGCAGTTCTTC. Using reference TRBV7-3 and TRBJ2-1 for the parts outside the CDR3, the full variable domain is GAGVSQTPSNKVTEKGKYVELRCDPISGHTALYWYRQSLGQGPEFLIYFQGTGAADDSGLPNDRFFAVRPEGSVSTLKIQRTERGDSAVYLCASSLTGARYNEQFFGPGTRLTVL.

This clonotype occurred a few times. The chain has TRBV6-1 and TRBJ1-5, with a tentative D call TRBD1 (6 bases). CDR3 length: 15 amino acids. Trimming stripped 7 bases from V and 3 bases from J, with 16 bases between. From germline, CDR1 is MNHNS and CDR2 SASEGT. In DNA, the CDR3 is TGTGCCAGCACCCCAGGGGAGGGTTACAATCAGCCCCAGCATTTT. It encodes CASTPGEGYNQPQHF.

This clonotype has at least ten counts. The chain combines TRBV7-8 with TRBJ2-4; D ambiguous. Trimming took off 1 base at V and 0 bases at J, with 10 bases between the two ends. This CDR3 spans 16 amino acids. The germline V gene encodes CDR1 SGHVS and CDR2 FQNEAQ. The CDR3 spells CASSLGSSSAKNIQYF. In DNA form, the CDR3 reads TGTGCCAGCAGCTTAGGGAGCTCGTCAGCCAAAAACATTCAGTACTTC.